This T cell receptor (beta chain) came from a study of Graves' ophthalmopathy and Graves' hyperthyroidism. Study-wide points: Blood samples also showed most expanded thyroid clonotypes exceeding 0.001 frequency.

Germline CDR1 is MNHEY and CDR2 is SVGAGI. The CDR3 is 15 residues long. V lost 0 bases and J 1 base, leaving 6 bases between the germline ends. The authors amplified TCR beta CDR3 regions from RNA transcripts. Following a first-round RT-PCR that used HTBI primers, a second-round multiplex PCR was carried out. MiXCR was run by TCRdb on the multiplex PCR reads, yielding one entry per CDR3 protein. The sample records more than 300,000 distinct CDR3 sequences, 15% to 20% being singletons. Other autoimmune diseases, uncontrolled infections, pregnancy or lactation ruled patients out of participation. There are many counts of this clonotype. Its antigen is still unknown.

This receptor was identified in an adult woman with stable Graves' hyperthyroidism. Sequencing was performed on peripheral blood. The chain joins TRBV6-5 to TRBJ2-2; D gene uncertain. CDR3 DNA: TGTGCCAGCAGTTACTCCGACGGGAACACCGGGGAGCTGTTTTTT. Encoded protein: CASSYSDGNTGELFF.